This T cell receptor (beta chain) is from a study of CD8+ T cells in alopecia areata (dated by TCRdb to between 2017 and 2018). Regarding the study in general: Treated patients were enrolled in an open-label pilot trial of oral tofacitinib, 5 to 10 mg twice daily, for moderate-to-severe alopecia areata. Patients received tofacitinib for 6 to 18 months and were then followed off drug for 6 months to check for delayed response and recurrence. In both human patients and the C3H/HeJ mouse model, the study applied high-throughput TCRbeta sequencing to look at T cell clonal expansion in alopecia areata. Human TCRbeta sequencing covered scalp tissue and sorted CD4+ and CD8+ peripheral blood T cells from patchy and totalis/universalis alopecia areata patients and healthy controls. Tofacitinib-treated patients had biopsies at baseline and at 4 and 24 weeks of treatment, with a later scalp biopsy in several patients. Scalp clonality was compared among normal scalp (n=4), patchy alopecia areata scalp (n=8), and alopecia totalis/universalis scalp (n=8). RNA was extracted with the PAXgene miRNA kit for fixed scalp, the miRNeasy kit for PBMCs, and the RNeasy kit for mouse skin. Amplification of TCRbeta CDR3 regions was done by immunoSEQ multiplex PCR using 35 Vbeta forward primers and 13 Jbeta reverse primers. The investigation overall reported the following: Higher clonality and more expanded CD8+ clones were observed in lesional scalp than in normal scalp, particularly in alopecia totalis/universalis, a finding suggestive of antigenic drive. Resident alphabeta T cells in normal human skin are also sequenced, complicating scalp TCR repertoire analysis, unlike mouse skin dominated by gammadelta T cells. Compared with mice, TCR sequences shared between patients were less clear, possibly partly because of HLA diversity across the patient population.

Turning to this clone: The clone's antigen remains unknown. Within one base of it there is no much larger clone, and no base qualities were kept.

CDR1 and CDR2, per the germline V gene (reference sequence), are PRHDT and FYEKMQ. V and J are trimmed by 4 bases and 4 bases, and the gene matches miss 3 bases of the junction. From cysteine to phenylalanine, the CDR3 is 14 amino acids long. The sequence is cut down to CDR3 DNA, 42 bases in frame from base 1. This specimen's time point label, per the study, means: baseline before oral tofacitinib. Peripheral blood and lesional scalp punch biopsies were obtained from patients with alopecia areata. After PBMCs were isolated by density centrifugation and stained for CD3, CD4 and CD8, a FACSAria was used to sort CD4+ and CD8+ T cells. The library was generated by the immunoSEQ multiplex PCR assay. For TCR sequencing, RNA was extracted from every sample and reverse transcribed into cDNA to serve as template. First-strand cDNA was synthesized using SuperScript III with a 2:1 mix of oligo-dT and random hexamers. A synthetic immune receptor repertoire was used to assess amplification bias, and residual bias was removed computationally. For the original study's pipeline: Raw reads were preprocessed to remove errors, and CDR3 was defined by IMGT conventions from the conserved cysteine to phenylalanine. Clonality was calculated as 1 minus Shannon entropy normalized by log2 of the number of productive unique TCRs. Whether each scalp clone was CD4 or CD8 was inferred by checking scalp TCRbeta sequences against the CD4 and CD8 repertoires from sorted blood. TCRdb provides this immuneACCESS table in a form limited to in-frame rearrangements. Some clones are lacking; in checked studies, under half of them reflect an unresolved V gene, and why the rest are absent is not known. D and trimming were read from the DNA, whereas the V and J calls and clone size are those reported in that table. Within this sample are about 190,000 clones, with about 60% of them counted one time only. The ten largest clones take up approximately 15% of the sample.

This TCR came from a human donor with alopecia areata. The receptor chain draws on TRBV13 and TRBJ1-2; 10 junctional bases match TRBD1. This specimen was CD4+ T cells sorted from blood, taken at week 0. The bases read TGTGCCAGCAGCTCAAGGGACAGGGGCTATGGCTACACCTTC. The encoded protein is CASSSRDRGYGYTF.